This entry is about one TCR beta chain. The antigen remains unidentified. Overall study results and limits: Tumor Treg TCRs overlapped most with tumor naive CD4+ cells.

Germline CDR1 and CDR2: SGHRS and YFSETQ. The CDR3 sequence is 15 residues long. The V and J ends lost 7 bases and 2 bases respectively, with 19 bases between them. Naive CD4+ cells had CD25+ Tregs removed. Constant-region reverse primers amplified full-length variable regions, followed by semi-nested Nested Universal Primer A PCR. TCRdb reprocessed the 5' RACE reads via MiXCR and lists one record per CDR3 protein. The sample shows approximately 11,000 distinct CDR3 sequences, around 47% of them seen only once. The V gene is TRBV5-1, the J gene TRBJ2-7; a weak D match, TRBD1 (6 bases). This receptor was taken from a female donor with breast cancer. Sequencing input: tumor-infiltrating naive CD4+ T cells sorted from the breast tumor. Noted subset: naive CD4+ T cells, CD4+CD45RA+CD25-. The CDR3 sequence is CASRPGAMSTYEQYF. CDR3 in DNA: TGCGCCAGCCGCCCAGGGGCAATGTCTACCTACGAGCAGTACTTC. The full variable domain, its missing parts supplied by reference TRBV5-1 and TRBJ2-7, is KAGVTQTPRYLIKTRGQQVTLSCSPISGHRSVSWYQQTPGQGLQFLFEYFSETQRNKGNFPGRFSGRQFSNSRSEMNVSTLELGDSALYLCASRPGAMSTYEQYFGPGTRLTVT.